Listed here are 31 T cell receptor beta chains from one sample, sequenced in a study of shared clonotypes between healthy human individuals (TCRdb year 2020). Libraries were built with the immunoSEQ multiplex PCR assay. In TCRdb, the immuneACCESS table is reduced to in-frame sequences with V and J assigned. These tables do not hold every clone; where another copy was compared, an unresolved V gene accounts for under half, and the others remain unexplained. The sample table shows 1.6 million or so clones, and roughly 96% are seen once. The ten largest clones add up to more than 0.9% of the sample. The sequencing sample was made of naive CD4+ T cells sorted from blood. In light of the paper, this sample's cell subset or site label describes: CD45RA+ positively selected. The receptors derive from a young man in good health.

The chain recombines TRBV21-1 with TRBJ1-1. TRBV21-1 is an annotated pseudogene. The CDR3 covers 13 residues. In DNA, the CDR3 is TGTGCCAGCAGCAAAGCTGTGGGCACTGAAGCTTTCTTT. Its protein is CASSKAVGTEAFF.

As for this clone: At one end the junction does not follow the germline gene, possibly because of a read error. This chain uses TRBV7-7 with TRBJ2-3; TRBD2 might be the D (7 bases). The CDR3 loop spans 14 amino acids. Germline CDR1 and CDR2: SSHAT and FNYEAQ (reference sequence). CDR3: CASSLGGAADTQYF. CDR3 sequence (DNA): TGTGCTAGCAGCTTGGGGGGGGCGGCAGATACGCAGTATTTT.

The genes are TRBV6-5 and TRBJ2-5; 9 nucleotides match TRBD1. The trim removed 1 base at V and 1 base at J, leaving 4 bases unmatched. The germline gives CDR1 MNHEY, CDR2 SVGAGI. The CDR3 runs 16 residues. The CDR3 nucleotides are TGTGCCAGCAGTTACTGGGGGACAGGGATCCAAGAGACCCAGTACTTC. This translates into CASSYWGTGIQETQYF.

V gene TRBV5-1 combines with J gene TRBJ2-5, with TRBD2 matching 16 bases. The CDR3 has 17 residues. J gave up 4 bases and V 4 bases, and 7 bases lay outside the gene matches. CDR1 is SGHRS, CDR2 YFSETQ, per germline. The CDR3 coding sequence is TGCGCCAGCAGCCCGGGACTAGCGGGAGGGCGGGGAGAGACCCAGTACTTC. It specifies CASSPGLAGGRGETQYF.

The chain recombines TRBV5-1 with TRBJ2-3, with D unclear. Between the trimmed V and J ends, which lost 2 bases and 10 bases, there was a span of 29 bases. Germline CDR1 reads SGHRS; CDR2 reads YFSETQ. The CDR3 has 18 amino acids. The CDR3 region has the DNA TGCGCCAGCAGCTTCCAGCCCAGCGCGGAAGAGAAAAAAGGTCCGCAGTATTTT. It codes for CASSFQPSAEEKKGPQYF. Drawing the rest from reference TRBV5-1 and TRBJ2-3, the complete variable domain is KAGVTQTPRYLIKTRGQQVTLSCSPISGHRSVSWYQQTPGQGLQFLFEYFSETQRNKGNFPGRFSGRQFSNSRSEMNVSTLELGDSALYLCASSFQPSAEEKKGPQYFGPGTRLTVL.

V gene TRBV7-9 combines with J gene TRBJ2-5; the match to TRBD1 covers 10 bases. Trimming at V came to 3 bases and at J to 5 bases, leaving 9 bases not matched to a gene. Germline V gene lookup returns CDR1 SEHNR and CDR2 FQNEAQ (reference sequence). This CDR3 is 16 amino acids long. The CDR3 region is CASSFPLTGGSETQYF. The DNA for the CDR3 is TGTGCCAGCAGCTTTCCATTGACAGGGGGCAGTGAGACCCAGTACTTC.

The chain joins TRBV11-2 to TRBJ2-1; D remains ambiguous. This CDR3 has 13 residues. V shed 8 bases and J shed 8 bases, with 16 bases lying between them. In germline, CDR1 is SGHAT, CDR2 FQNNGV. The CDR3: CASSTTSRHEQFF. CDR3 DNA: TGTGCCAGCTCAACCACTTCTCGCCATGAGCAGTTCTTC. The full variable domain, in which reference TRBV11-2 and TRBJ2-1 provide the parts outside the CDR3, is EAGVAQSPRYKIIEKRQSVAFWCNPISGHATLYWYQQILGQGPKLLIQFQNNGVVDDSQLPKDRFSAERLKGVDSTLKIQPAKLEDSAVYLCASSTTSRHEQFFGPGTRLTVL.

The chain recombines TRBV7-9 with TRBJ2-5; TRBD1 matches 7 bases. V trimming: 6 bases; J trimming: 2 bases; junction bases outside the gene matches: 6. Per the germline V gene, CDR1 is SEHNR and CDR2 is FQNEAQ (reference sequence). The CDR3 contains 14 residues. The CDR3 reads CASSPDRVQETQYF. The CDR3 DNA reads TGTGCCAGCAGTCCAGACAGGGTACAAGAGACCCAGTACTTC.

V gene TRBV5-1 combines with J gene TRBJ2-1, with 11 bases lining up with TRBD2. Per the germline V gene, CDR1 is SGHRS and CDR2 is YFSETQ. Losses at the gene ends were 4 bases for V and 8 bases for J; bases not matched to a gene: 8. CDR3 length: 15 residues. CDR3 DNA sequence: TGCGCCAGCAGCCTCCAACTAGCGGGAGTGGATGAGCAGTTCTTC. It specifies CASSLQLAGVDEQFF.

This rearrangement joins TRBV28 to TRBJ2-7; 11 bases align to TRBD2. V shed 6 bases, J shed 3 bases, and the junction held 1 base outside the gene matches. Germline loops: CDR1 MDHEN, CDR2 SYDVKM. CDR3 length equals 13 residues. CDR3 nucleotides: TGTGCCAGCAGGGGACTAGCGGACTACGAGCAGTACTTC. The encoded protein is CASRGLADYEQYF. The full variable domain, completed using reference TRBV28 and TRBJ2-7, is DVKVTQSSRYLVKRTGEKVFLECVQDMDHENMFWYRQDPGLGLRLIYFSYDVKMKEKGDIPEGYSVSREKKERFSLILESASTNQTSMYLCASRGLADYEQYFGPGTRLTVT.

The chain has TRBV18 and TRBJ2-2; D is ambiguous. Germline CDR1 KGHSH, CDR2 LQKENI. The CDR3 is 13 residues long. Trimming stripped 6 bases from V and 5 bases from J, with 10 bases between. The CDR3 nucleotides are TGTGCCAGCTCCCGAGAGGAGACCGGGGAGCTGTTTTTT. It encodes CASSREETGELFF.

This rearrangement joins TRBV10-3 to TRBJ1-5, with no clear D. The CDR3 totals 14 residues. V gave up 3 bases and J gave up 3 bases, with 9 bases separating them. Germline V gene lookup returns CDR1 ENHRY and CDR2 SYGVKD. For the CDR3, the DNA is TGTGCCATCAGTGATTCGCGGGCCAATCAGCCCCAGCATTTT. It codes for CAISDSRANQPQHF.

The rearrangement uses TRBV9 and TRBJ1-2; TRBD1 matches at 9 bases. CDR3 length equals 15 residues. The V gene's germline CDR1 is SGDLS and CDR2 YYNGEE. The V gene end was trimmed by 3 bases and the J gene end by 4 bases; junction bases not matched to a gene: 7. DNA for the CDR3: TGTGCCAGCAGCGCCTGGGACAGGGAAAGCTATGGCTACACCTTC. This translates into CASSAWDRESYGYTF.

This clone was recorded once. The rearrangement links TRBV9 to TRBJ2-1; 11 positions match TRBD2. The germline CDR1 and CDR2 sequences are SGDLS and YYNGEE. The CDR3 sequence is 16 residues long. V was clipped by 3 bases and J by 9 bases; unmatched bases: 11. CDR3 sequence (DNA): TGTGCCAGCAGCGGGCCGGGACTAGCGGTGGGGGGTGAGCAGTTCTTC. Translation: CASSGPGLAVGGEQFF.

This clone was found once. The V call is TRBV28, the J call TRBJ1-5, with D perhaps matching TRBD1 (5 bases). Germline assignment: CDR1 MDHEN and CDR2 SYDVKM. The CDR3 consists of 15 residues. V dropped 6 bases and J dropped 3 bases, with 15 bases sitting between them. CDR3 residues: CASRGPGTFNQPQHF. The CDR3, as DNA: TGTGCCAGCAGGGGACCGGGGACCTTCAATCAGCCCCAGCATTTT.

The gene calls are TRBV5-4 and TRBJ2-3; TRBD2 aligns across 10 bases. Unmatched junction bases numbered 5, after V lost 3 bases and J lost 1 base. CDR3 length equals 16 residues. Germline-derived CDR1 and CDR2 are SGHNT and YYREEE (reference sequence). CDR3 nucleotide sequence: TGTGCCAGCAGCTGGGAGGGGACTAGCGGCACAGATACGCAGTATTTT. As protein: CASSWEGTSGTDTQYF. The variable domain in full, with the rest retrieved from reference TRBV5-4 and TRBJ2-3, is ETGVTQSPTHLIKTRGQQVTLRCSSQSGHNTVSWYQQALGQGPQFIFQYYREEENGRGNFPPRFSGLQFPNYSSELNVNALELDDSALYLCASSWEGTSGTDTQYFGPGTRLTVL.

This sequence joins TRBV14 and TRBJ2-1, with D tentatively TRBD1 (5 bases). Germline lookup yields CDR1 SGHDN and CDR2 FVKESK. CDR3 length: 12 residues. The V end lost 1 base, the J end lost 10 bases, and 8 bases lay between the germline ends. CDR3 sequence: CASSQGGREQFF. The CDR3 coding sequence is TGTGCCAGCAGCCAAGGGGGCAGGGAGCAGTTCTTC.

The chain has TRBV7-9 and TRBJ2-3, with D possibly being TRBD2 (6 bases). Trimming removed 1 base from V and 0 bases from J, with 11 bases in between. The CDR3 consists of 16 residues. Germline V gene data show CDR1 as SEHNR and CDR2 as FQNEAQ (reference sequence). The DNA of the CDR3 is TGTGCCAGCAGCTTAGGTTTGCGGGGAAGCACAGATACGCAGTATTTT. The encoded protein is CASSLGLRGSTDTQYF. The whole variable domain, filled in from reference TRBV7-9 and TRBJ2-3, reads DTGVSQNPRHKITKRGQNVTFRCDPISEHNRLYWYRQTLGQGPEFLTYFQNEAQLEKSRLLSDRFSAERPKGSFSTLEIQRTEQGDSAMYLCASSLGLRGSTDTQYFGPGTRLTVL.

The chain couples TRBV21-1 to TRBJ2-7; the DNA was not used to check the table's D call, TRBD2. TRBV21-1 is shown as a pseudogene. The CDR3 spans 16 residues. This chain's CDR3 is CASSPSSGPKTYEQYF. CDR3 sequence (DNA): TGTGCCAGCAGTCCCTCGAGCGGACCAAAAACCTACGAGCAGTACTTC.

This chain uses TRBV6-1 with TRBJ1-5, with D unclear. The CDR3 is 13 residues long. V was shortened by 8 bases and J by 2 bases, with 10 bases between the two germline ends. Germline V CDR1 and CDR2: MNHNS, SASEGT. The CDR3 nucleotides are TGTGCCAGCTGTATCTCGGGCAATCAGCCCCAGCATTTT. Translated: CASCISGNQPQHF.

The chain has TRBV6-1 and TRBJ2-7; possible D gene TRBD1, 5 bases. This CDR3 comprises 16 residues. V lost 3 bases and J lost 6, with 21 bases in between. CDR1 MNHNS and CDR2 SASEGT come from the germline V gene. CDR3 sequence: CASSDKMGRGGREQYF. The CDR3 nucleotides are TGTGCCAGCAGTGATAAGATGGGGCGTGGTGGGCGCGAGCAGTACTTC.

The chain carries TRBV7-2 and TRBJ2-1; D might be TRBD2 (6 bases). Trimming shortened V by 5 bases and J by 3 bases, and 17 bases separated the two germline ends. Germline assignment: CDR1 SGHTA and CDR2 FQGNSA. The CDR3 sequence is 16 residues long. The CDR3 here is CASSPWASGLYNEQFF. DNA of the CDR3: TGTGCCAGCAGCCCGTGGGCCAGCGGGCTCTACAATGAGCAGTTCTTC.

In nucleotides, the CDR3 is TGTGCCAGCAGTTTGGTCACCTACGAGCAGTACTTC. Translating gives CASSLVTYEQYF. The rearrangement joins TRBV28 to TRBJ2-7; D not resolved. Trimming shortened V by 3 bases and J by 2 bases, and 5 bases separated the two germline ends. CDR1 MDHEN and CDR2 SYDVKM come from the germline V gene. The CDR3 covers 12 residues.

This clone was observed a single time. The V gene is TRBV5-4, the J gene TRBJ2-4; D tentatively fits TRBD1 or TRBD2 (5 bases each). This CDR3 region has 15 residues. The ends were cut back, 2 bases at V and 4 bases at J, with 13 bases in the middle. The germline V gene encodes CDR1 SGHNT and CDR2 YYREEE (reference sequence). CDR3 DNA sequence: TGTGCCAGCAGCTTAGAAGGGGAGTTAAAAAACATTCAGTACTTC. Protein: CASSLEGELKNIQYF.

The J gene is TRBJ1-4, the V gene TRBV6-5; 7 nucleotides align to TRBD1. Germline values: CDR1 MNHEY, CDR2 SVGAGI. The length of the CDR3 is 13 residues. The J segment lost 3 bases and the V segment lost 8 bases, leaving 3 bases of the junction unmatched. The CDR3 region has the DNA TGTGCCAGCGGGACAGACTCTAATGAAAAACTGTTTTTT. It codes for CASGTDSNEKLFF.

This rearrangement joins TRBV7-3 to TRBJ2-3, with 10 positions matching TRBD2. Trimming removed 4 bases from V and 1 base from J; junction bases left unmatched: 17. CDR1 is SGHTA, CDR2 FQGTGA, per germline. The CDR3 covers 20 residues. CDR3 nucleotides: TGTGCCAGCAGCTCCAAGGGGCTAGCGGGAGCTCCGACCGGCACAGATACGCAGTATTTT. It translates to CASSSKGLAGAPTGTDTQYF. The full variable domain, in which reference TRBV7-3 and TRBJ2-3 provide the parts outside the CDR3, is GAGVSQTPSNKVTEKGKYVELRCDPISGHTALYWYRQSLGQGPEFLIYFQGTGAADDSGLPNDRFFAVRPEGSVSTLKIQRTERGDSAVYLCASSSKGLAGAPTGTDTQYFGPGTRLTVL.

The rearrangement links TRBV28 to TRBJ2-3, with D possibly being TRBD1 (6 bases). The germline CDR1 and CDR2 sequences are MDHEN and SYDVKM. This CDR3 region has 16 residues. V was trimmed by 6 bases and J by 0 bases, leaving 16 bases between them. The CDR3 reads CASRERRTASTDTQYF. CDR3 bases: TGTGCCAGCAGGGAACGGCGGACAGCGAGCACAGATACGCAGTATTTT.

J is TRBJ2-3 and V is TRBV11-3; either TRBD1 or TRBD2 may fit D (5 bases each). The CDR3 is 13 amino acids. Trimming left V 5 bases short and J 8 bases short, with 14 bases between. Germline V CDR1 and CDR2: SGHNT, YENEEA. CDR3 protein: CASSPQGDTTQYF. CDR3 DNA sequence: TGTGCCAGCAGCCCGCAGGGAGATACTACGCAGTATTTT.

V and J are TRBV13 and TRBJ2-7; 8 bases fit TRBD2. The CDR3 has 14 residues. After removal of 3 bases from V and 1 base from J, the junction contained 2 bases not matched to a gene. Looked up from germline, CDR1 is PRHDT and CDR2 is FYEKMQ (reference sequence). CDR3 protein: CASSLREVSYEQYF. The DNA of the CDR3 is TGTGCCAGCAGCTTGCGGGAGGTATCCTACGAGCAGTACTTC.

V and J are TRBV18 and TRBJ1-1, with D uncertain. The CDR3 has 16 residues. CDR1 is KGHSH and CDR2 is LQKENI in the germline V gene. V was clipped by 1 base and J by 1 base, with 13 bases between them. In nucleotides, the CDR3 is TGTGCCAGCTCACCACTCCCAGCAGAAACGAACACTGAAGCTTTCTTT. Translation gives CASSPLPAETNTEAFF.

The V and J genes are TRBV30 and TRBJ2-3, with 16 positions matching TRBD2. Germline values: CDR1 GTSNPN, CDR2 SVGIG (reference sequence). V lost 4 bases and J lost 6; bases outside the gene matches: 10. This CDR3 is built from 17 residues. The CDR3 loop is CAWKLGLAGGPGDTQYF. DNA of the CDR3: TGTGCCTGGAAGTTGGGACTAGCGGGAGGGCCGGGGGATACGCAGTATTTT.